The sample holds a few counts of the clone carrying this T cell receptor beta chain. Its specificity is not known. The data derive from a study of vaccination and CD4 T cells after COVID-19. Sequenced with the Oncomine TCR Beta short-read assay was DNA taken from cultured CD4+ T cells. TCRdb re-derived calls from the PCR reads in MiXCR, one entry per CDR3 protein. The data contain 15,000 to 20,000 distinct CDR3 sequences, approximately 51% of them singletons. The CDR3 length is 16 residues. Trimming took off 5 bases at V and 4 bases at J, with 15 bases between the two ends. Germline values: CDR1 MNHNS, CDR2 SASEGT. This sample's treatment: roughly 11-day PBMC culture with coronavirus spike peptide pools or control peptides (ViraFEST assay). Isolation of CD4+ T cells by negative selection took place after 10 days of culture.

The chain links TRBV6-1 to TRBJ1-6; D gene unclear. The sample comprised CD4+ T cells from blood, cultured in vitro. This clonotype originated in a human donor who had recovered from COVID-19. As DNA, the CDR3 is TGTGCCAGCAGTAATTCAGGACCCGGGTATAATTCACCCCTCCACTTT. Protein: CASSNSGPGYNSPLHF.